This TCR beta chain comes out of a study of T cells after yellow fever vaccination. Study context: It was SMART-Seq v4 Ultra Low Input that prepared the fractions with low cell numbers.

The CDR3 length is 14 residues. After removal of 3 bases from V and 1 base from J, the junction contained 3 bases not matched to a gene. The V gene's germline CDR1 is SGHTA and CDR2 FQGNSA. Via MiXCR, TCRdb re-called the 5' RACE reads, giving one row per CDR3 protein. The sample has about 260,000 distinct CDR3 sequences, 13% seen once; the top ten hold around 0.49%. This chain joins TRBV7-2 and TRBJ2-7; 7 nucleotides agree with TRBD1. Here the sequenced sample was CD4+ T cells sorted from PBMCs, taken 45 days after the yellow fever booster vaccination. The TCR sequence derives from a man aged 30-40 years who received the YFV17D yellow fever vaccine. CDR3 amino acids: CASSLDRWSYEQYF. The CDR3 region has the DNA TGTGCCAGCAGCTTGGACAGGTGGTCCTACGAGCAGTACTTC. The whole variable domain, filled in from reference TRBV7-2 and TRBJ2-7, reads GAGVSQSPSNKVTEKGKDVELRCDPISGHTALYWYRQSLGQGLEFLIYFQGNSAPDKSGLPSDRFSAERTGGSVSTLTIQRTQQEDSAVYLCASSLDRWSYEQYFGPGTRLTVT.